These 28 T cell receptor beta chains share one sample of origin, sequenced in a study of blood T cell repertoires in COVID-19. Sequencing used immunoSEQ multiplex PCR; TCRdb keeps in-frame clones, though not all of them. The sample yields 200,000 to 300,000 clones, 70% to 85% seen once. Sequences were obtained from peripheral blood. The receptors derive from a man older than 75 with acute or convalescent COVID-19.

The chain is built from TRBV6-5 and TRBJ2-1, with TRBD2 identical over 11 bases. The CDR3 consists of 15 residues. The V segment lost 5 bases and the J segment 7 bases; nucleotides outside the gene matches: 7. Germline V gene data show CDR1 as MNHEY and CDR2 as SVGAGI. The DNA of the CDR3 is TGTGCCAGCAGTAAAACTAGCGGGAGACAAAATGAGCAGTTCTTC. Protein product: CASSKTSGRQNEQFF.

The V gene is TRBV2, the J gene TRBJ2-7, with TRBD1 identical over 7 bases. Germline V CDR1 and CDR2: SNHLY, FYNNEI. The CDR3 totals 13 residues. The trim removed 7 bases at V and 6 bases at J, leaving 9 bases unmatched. The DNA of the CDR3 is TGTGCCAGCAAAAGTGACAGGGAGCGCGAGCAGTACTTC. Amino acids: CASKSDREREQYF.

The J gene is TRBJ1-5, the V gene TRBV7-2; TRBD1 matches 8 bases. There are 14 residues in the CDR3. The ends lost 6 bases at V and 4 bases at J; junction bases unmatched: 5. Germline V gives CDR1 SGHTA, CDR2 FQGNSA. CDR3 bases: TGTGCCAGCAGTCGGGACAGGCGGAATCAGCCCCAGCATTTT. It codes for CASSRDRRNQPQHF. The whole variable domain, filled in from reference TRBV7-2 and TRBJ1-5, reads GAGVSQSPSNKVTEKGKDVELRCDPISGHTALYWYRQSLGQGLEFLIYFQGNSAPDKSGLPSDRFSAERTGGSVSTLTIQRTQQEDSAVYLCASSRDRRNQPQHFGDGTRLSIL.

The sample holds many counts of this clone. The V and J genes are TRBV12-5 and TRBJ1-5; possible D gene TRBD1, 5 bases. V was clipped by 0 bases and J by 1 base, with 22 bases between them. The CDR3 consists of 20 residues. In germline, CDR1 is LGHNT, CDR2 FRNRAP. CDR3 nucleotides: TGTGCTAGTGGTTTGGTAGTCCCCCCCCTCAGGGTCAGAAGCAATCAGCCCCAGCATTTT. Its translation: CASGLVVPPLRVRSNQPQHF.

This clone has only one observation. The J gene is TRBJ1-6, the V gene TRBV28; perhaps TRBD1 as D (6 bases). V dropped 5 bases and J dropped 6 bases, with 11 bases sitting between them. The CDR3 is 14 amino acids. CDR1 is MDHEN, CDR2 SYDVKM, per germline. The CDR3 sequence is CASSPGTPNSPLHF. The CDR3 region has the DNA TGTGCCAGCAGTCCCGGGACACCTAATTCACCCCTCCACTTT.

The chain is built from TRBV2 and TRBJ1-3; 10 nucleotides line up with TRBD1. CDR3 length: 14 amino acids. Per germline, CDR1 SNHLY and CDR2 FYNNEI. The V gene end was trimmed by 6 bases and the J gene end by 9 bases; junction bases not matched to a gene: 8. The CDR3 DNA is TGTGCCAGCAGGGACAGGGGGACCTTCGGCACCATATATTTT. Protein: CASRDRGTFGTIYF.

The chain combines TRBV19 with TRBJ2-7; 12 positions agree with TRBD2. With 6 bases clipped from V and 2 bases from J, the junction kept 2 bases outside the gene matches. Looked up from germline, CDR1 is LNHDA and CDR2 is SQIVND (reference sequence). This CDR3 has 14 amino acids. CDR3 bases: TGTGCCAGTAGGACTAGCGGGAGAGCCTACGAGCAGTACTTC. The encoded protein is CASRTSGRAYEQYF.

J is TRBJ1-1 and V is TRBV7-9; 9 positions match TRBD1. J was trimmed by 3 bases and V by 4 bases; bases with no gene match: 12. Germline assignment: CDR1 SEHNR and CDR2 FQNEAQ (reference sequence). The CDR3 sequence is 17 residues long. CDR3 amino acids: CASSWTFTWDRDTEAFF. In DNA form, the CDR3 reads TGTGCCAGCAGCTGGACTTTTACTTGGGACAGGGACACTGAAGCTTTCTTT.

The chain couples TRBV3-1 (or the pseudogene TRBV3-2) to TRBJ1-6, with 9 positions matching TRBD1. The CDR3 runs to 16 residues. Looked up from germline, CDR1 is LGHDT and CDR2 is YNNKEL (reference sequence). The V and J ends lost 1 base and 6 bases, in that order; junction bases with no gene match: 4. The CDR3 loop is CASSQVPGQGNSPLHF. CDR3 nucleotide sequence: TGTGCCAGCAGCCAAGTACCGGGACAGGGTAATTCACCCCTCCACTTT.

The V gene is TRBV6-5, the J gene TRBJ2-3; possibly TRBD2 for D (5 bases). Between the trimmed V and J ends, which lost 6 bases and 2 bases, there was a span of 15 bases. The CDR3 spans 15 residues. CDR1 and CDR2 (germline): MNHEY, SVGAGI. The CDR3 coding sequence is TGTGCCAGCAGCTTACTCGAGGGAAACACAGATACGCAGTATTTT. This gives the protein CASSLLEGNTDTQYF.

The chain has TRBV5-1 and TRBJ2-1; TRBD2 agrees at 10 bases. CDR3 length equals 15 residues. J was trimmed by 8 bases and V by 3 bases; bases with no gene match: 8. CDR1 SGHRS and CDR2 YFSETQ come from the germline V gene. This CDR3 reads CASSSGAGGPDEQFF. For the CDR3, the DNA is TGCGCCAGCAGCTCCGGAGCGGGGGGGCCGGATGAGCAGTTCTTC.

This chain uses TRBV30 with TRBJ2-7, with a weak D call TRBD1 (5 bases). Per germline, CDR1 GTSNPN and CDR2 SVGIG (reference sequence). The V and J ends lost 5 bases and 6 bases respectively, with 11 bases between them. CDR3 size: 11 residues. In DNA form, the CDR3 reads TGTGCCTGGGACCTTACAGGCGAGCAGTACTTC. It translates to CAWDLTGEQYF.

This chain connects TRBV24-1 to TRBJ2-1; 11 bases agree with TRBD2. V trimming: 4 bases; J trimming: 6 bases; junction bases outside the gene matches: 7. CDR3 size: 16 residues. Looked up from germline, CDR1 is KGHDR and CDR2 is SFDVKD. As DNA, the CDR3 is TGTGCCACCAGTGAGCGACTAGCGGGGTACCCCAATGAGCAGTTCTTC. Encoded protein: CATSERLAGYPNEQFF.

The V and J genes are TRBV2 and TRBJ1-3; D is unresolved. This CDR3 has 15 amino acids. V lost 8 bases, J lost 4 bases, and 18 bases lay in between. Germline CDR1 is SNHLY and CDR2 is FYNNEI. Here the CDR3 DNA reads TGTGCCAGCCCCGCCACTGAGCGAGGGGGAAACACCATATATTTT. Its protein product is CASPATERGGNTIYF.

The chain couples TRBV5-1 to TRBJ2-2; 7 positions agree with TRBD1. The germline CDR1 and CDR2 sequences are SGHRS and YFSETQ. This CDR3 has 15 residues. V was pared by 3 bases and J by 4 bases, with 6 bases of the junction left unmatched. Here the CDR3 reads CASSSISGGTGELFF. In DNA form, the CDR3 reads TGCGCCAGCAGCTCAATCTCAGGGGGCACCGGGGAGCTGTTTTTT.

This chain joins TRBV18 and TRBJ1-2; possibly TRBD1 for D (6 bases). V was pared by 0 bases and J by 5 bases, with 16 bases between. CDR1 and CDR2 (germline): KGHSH, LQKENI. The CDR3 length is 16 residues. CDR3 coding DNA: TGTGCCAGCTCACCACCGACTTTGACAGGCCCTTATGGCTACACCTTC. It encodes CASSPPTLTGPYGYTF.

This chain connects TRBV7-2 to TRBJ1-1, with unresolved D. The CDR3 runs 13 residues. CDR1 is SGHTA, CDR2 FQGNSA, per germline. V lost 5 bases to trimming and J lost 11 bases, with 18 bases between them. The DNA for the CDR3 is TGTGCCAGCAGCCTCCCCCCCGGACTGTACGCTTTCTTT. This translates into CASSLPPGLYAFF.

The chain joins TRBV5-1 to TRBJ1-2, with unresolved D. In germline, CDR1 is SGHRS, CDR2 YFSETQ. With 1 base removed from V and 6 bases from J, the gap between germline ends came to 10 bases. The length of the CDR3 is 13 residues. CDR3 bases: TGCGCCAGCAGCTTGAGTCCGGAGCATGGCTACACCTTC. Its translation is CASSLSPEHGYTF.

This chain links TRBV25-1 with TRBJ1-4; 7 bases map to TRBD1. With V trimmed by 8 bases and J by 5 bases, 14 bases remained unmatched. The length of the CDR3 is 16 residues. Germline values: CDR1 MGHDK, CDR2 SYGVNS. DNA for the CDR3: TGTGCCAGCGCGCCCGGGGGGGAGACAGGGAATGAAAAACTGTTTTTT. Amino acid sequence: CASAPGGETGNEKLFF.

Here the CDR3 reads CASSDNRGSNEKLFF. Here the CDR3 DNA reads TGTGCCAGCAGTGACAACAGGGGGTCTAATGAAAAACTGTTTTTT. The J gene is TRBJ1-4, the V gene TRBV2, with 8 positions matching TRBD1. Trimming took 3 bases from V and 3 from J; bases not matched to a gene: 3. CDR1 and CDR2 from the germline V gene are SNHLY and FYNNEI. The CDR3 has 15 residues. Drawing the rest from reference TRBV2 and TRBJ1-4, the complete variable domain is EPEVTQTPSHQVTQMGQEVILRCVPISNHLYFYWYRQILGQKVEFLVSFYNNEISEKSEIFDDQFSVERPDGSNFTLKIRSTKLEDSAMYFCASSDNRGSNEKLFFGSGTQLSVL.

The chain couples TRBV18 to TRBJ2-7; 10 bases are shared with TRBD1. The CDR3 is made up of 17 amino acids. Germline CDR1 is KGHSH and CDR2 is LQKENI. The J segment lost 3 bases and the V segment lost 0 bases, leaving 8 bases of the junction unmatched. The CDR3 sequence: CASSPPTGQGIDYEQYF. The DNA for the CDR3 is TGTGCCAGCTCACCACCGACGGGACAGGGGATAGACTACGAGCAGTACTTC. Drawing the rest from reference TRBV18 and TRBJ2-7, the complete variable domain is NAGVMQNPRHLVRRRGQEARLRCSPMKGHSHVYWYRQLPEEGLKFMVYLQKENIIDESGMPKERFSAEFPKEGPSILRIQQVVRGDSAAYFCASSPPTGQGIDYEQYFGPGTRLTVT.

This sequence joins TRBV2 and TRBJ1-5; TRBD1 agrees at 8 bases. The V gene end was trimmed by 6 bases and the J gene end by 2 bases; junction bases not matched to a gene: 9. The CDR3 is 16 amino acids. CDR1 and CDR2 from the germline V gene are SNHLY and FYNNEI. The DNA for the CDR3 is TGTGCCAGCAGGGCTAGGACAGGGATGGGCAATCAGCCCCAGCATTTT. Encoded protein: CASRARTGMGNQPQHF. Combining the CDR3 with reference TRBV2 and TRBJ1-5 gives the whole variable domain EPEVTQTPSHQVTQMGQEVILRCVPISNHLYFYWYRQILGQKVEFLVSFYNNEISEKSEIFDDQFSVERPDGSNFTLKIRSTKLEDSAMYFCASRARTGMGNQPQHFGDGTRLSIL.

The V and J genes are TRBV7-9 and TRBJ2-2; D uncertain. The germline gives CDR1 SEHNR, CDR2 FQNEAQ (reference sequence). The CDR3 length is 12 residues. V was clipped by 6 bases and J by 2 bases, with 4 bases between them. The CDR3 protein is CASRYNTGELFF. The CDR3 nucleotides are TGTGCCAGCAGGTATAACACCGGGGAGCTGTTTTTT.

The chain combines TRBV24-1 with TRBJ1-2, with 9 bases that match TRBD1. The CDR3 contains 17 residues. The germline gives CDR1 KGHDR, CDR2 SFDVKD. Trimming removed 7 bases from V and 0 bases from J; junction bases left unmatched: 11. Written as DNA, the CDR3 is TGTGCCACCAGCCCGACCGGGACAGGGACAGCTAACTATGGCTACACCTTC. Encoded protein: CATSPTGTGTANYGYTF.

The table lists this clone with a few counts. CDR3 coding DNA: TGTGCCAGCAGGCCGGGAGCCACTGAAGCTTTCTTT. This codes for CASRPGATEAFF. The chain is built from TRBV2 and TRBJ1-1, with D uncertain. The V and J ends lost 6 bases and 4 bases respectively, with 9 bases between them. The CDR3 covers 12 residues. Germline V CDR1 and CDR2: SNHLY, FYNNEI.

The genes are TRBV15 and TRBJ1-1, with D maybe TRBD1 (5 bases). The germline V gene has CDR1 LNHNV and CDR2 YYDKDF (reference sequence). The CDR3 covers 13 residues. Trimming removed 8 bases from V and 0 bases from J, with 10 bases in between. CDR3 residues: CATQGTLNTEAFF. CDR3 in DNA: TGTGCCACCCAGGGCACCCTGAACACTGAAGCTTTCTTT.

This chain uses TRBV4-1 with TRBJ1-1; TRBD1 aligns across 9 bases. After removal of 0 bases from V and 0 bases from J, the junction contained 5 bases not matched to a gene. Germline loops: CDR1 MGHRA, CDR2 YSYEKL. The CDR3 consists of 17 residues. The chain's CDR3 is CASSQDGTGPMNTEAFF. CDR3 nucleotide sequence: TGCGCCAGCAGCCAAGATGGGACAGGGCCCATGAACACTGAAGCTTTCTTT.

The chain is built from TRBV28 and TRBJ1-2; maybe TRBD1 (5 bases). CDR3 length: 13 amino acids. From germline, CDR1 is MDHEN and CDR2 SYDVKM. Trimming cost V 5 bases and J 8 bases, with 15 bases left between them. The CDR3 sequence: CASSRPGLRGYTF. The CDR3 DNA reads TGTGCCAGCAGTCGACCGGGACTTCGGGGCTACACCTTC.